The 8 T cell receptor beta chains given below trace back to one sample, sequenced in a study of human T cells and chemical hapten exposure. Time point of the sample: pre-sensitization, week 0. The treatment: therapeutic diphenylcyclopropenone sensitization with weekly scalp DPC. A single record per CDR3 protein comes from TCRdb applying MiXCR to the RACE reads. The data contain about 93,000 distinct CDR3 sequences, 6.5% to 10% of them singletons. The specimen was whole blood, collected in connection with sensitization to the hapten diphenylcyclopropenone (DPC). These receptor sequences come from a man aged 40-50 years with alopecia areata. Some clones in this sample may be carry-over from other donors' samples.

There are a few counts of this clonotype. The rearrangement uses TRBV7-2 and TRBJ2-3; D may be TRBD2 (6 bases). Per the germline V gene, CDR1 is SGHTA and CDR2 is FQGNSA. The V end was cut by 5 bases, the J end by 10 bases, with 13 bases between. The CDR3 has 12 residues. DNA for the CDR3: TGTGCCAGCAGCCCTTACGGGGGTTCGCAGTATTTT. Its protein product is CASSPYGGSQYF.

For this clonotype: A much larger clone lies one base from this, so it may be a read error. This chain connects TRBV5-5 to TRBJ1-5; D gene ambiguous. The V and J ends lost 4 bases and 5 bases respectively, with 7 bases between them. CDR3 length: 12 amino acids. Germline V gene data show CDR1 as SGHKS and CDR2 as YYEKEE (reference sequence). CDR3 sequence reads: CASSHNDQPQHF. In DNA form, the CDR3 reads TGTGCCAGCAGCCACAACGATCAGCCCCAGCATTTT.

CDR3 sequence (DNA): TGTGCCAGCAGCTTAGCCGGGACAGTTAGGGAGCAGTACTTC. This gives the protein CASSLAGTVREQYF. The chain joins TRBV7-9 to TRBJ2-7; 7 bases are shared with TRBD1. Trimming took 0 bases from V and 7 from J; bases not matched to a gene: 6. Germline-derived CDR1 and CDR2 are SEHNR and FQNEAQ (reference sequence). This CDR3 is built from 14 residues. The full variable domain, with the rest looked up from reference TRBV7-9 and TRBJ2-7, is DTGVSQNPRHKITKRGQNVTFRCDPISEHNRLYWYRQTLGQGPEFLTYFQNEAQLEKSRLLSDRFSAERPKGSFSTLEIQRTEQGDSAMYLCASSLAGTVREQYFGPGTRLTVT.

V is TRBV24-1 and J is TRBJ2-3; the match to TRBD2 covers 10 bases. V lost 2 bases, J lost 0 bases, and 7 bases stayed unmatched. There are 18 residues in the CDR3. Germline V lookup: CDR1 KGHDR, CDR2 SFDVKD. The CDR3 bases are TGTGCCACCAGTGATTCTCCGGGACTAGCGACTAGCACAGATACGCAGTATTTT. It encodes CATSDSPGLATSTDTQYF.

This clonotype was counted only a few times. V usage is TRBV18 and J usage is TRBJ2-1, with TRBD2 matching over 8 bases. Germline values: CDR1 KGHSH, CDR2 LQKENI. This CDR3 comprises 18 residues. J gave up 1 base and V 6 bases, and 14 bases lay outside the gene matches. DNA for the CDR3: TGTGCCAGCTCCCCCCTCGACGGGAGGGCCCTTTCCTACAATGAGCAGTTCTTC. Translating gives CASSPLDGRALSYNEQFF.

This clonotype was detected only a few times. V is TRBV11-3 and J is TRBJ2-3; TRBD2 might be the D (5 bases). CDR3 size: 15 residues. Germline CDR1 reads SGHNT; CDR2 reads YENEEA. V was cut by 4 bases and J by 2 bases, with 13 bases left in between. The CDR3 DNA reads TGTGCCAGCAGCTCAACCCGGGGATTCACAGATACGCAGTATTTT. It translates to CASSSTRGFTDTQYF. Drawing the rest from reference TRBV11-3 and TRBJ2-3, the complete variable domain is EAGVVQSPRYKIIEKKQPVAFWCNPISGHNTLYWYLQNLGQGPELLIRYENEEAVDDSQLPKDRFSAERLKGVDSTLKIQPAELGDSAVYLCASSSTRGFTDTQYFGPGTRLTVL.

This clonotype was seen ten or more times. The V gene is TRBV29-1, the J gene TRBJ2-7, with unresolved D. Germline values: CDR1 SQVTM, CDR2 ANQGSEA. Trimming pared 7 bases from V and 0 bases from J, leaving 13 bases between. This CDR3 has 13 amino acids. CDR3 bases: TGCAGCGGTGAGGTTCCCAGCTCCTACGAGCAGTACGTC. Amino acid sequence: CSGEVPSSYEQYV.

In this sample, this clonotype turned up a few times. The rearrangement links TRBV24-1 to TRBJ2-7; D tentatively reads TRBD1 or TRBD2 (5 bases each). From germline, CDR1 is KGHDR and CDR2 SFDVKD. V was clipped by 6 bases and J by 6 bases, with 20 bases between them. The length of the CDR3 is 15 residues. DNA of the CDR3: TGTGCCACCAGTCCCGAAACCGGGACCCTCGGCGAGCAGTACTTC. Translating it yields CATSPETGTLGEQYF.